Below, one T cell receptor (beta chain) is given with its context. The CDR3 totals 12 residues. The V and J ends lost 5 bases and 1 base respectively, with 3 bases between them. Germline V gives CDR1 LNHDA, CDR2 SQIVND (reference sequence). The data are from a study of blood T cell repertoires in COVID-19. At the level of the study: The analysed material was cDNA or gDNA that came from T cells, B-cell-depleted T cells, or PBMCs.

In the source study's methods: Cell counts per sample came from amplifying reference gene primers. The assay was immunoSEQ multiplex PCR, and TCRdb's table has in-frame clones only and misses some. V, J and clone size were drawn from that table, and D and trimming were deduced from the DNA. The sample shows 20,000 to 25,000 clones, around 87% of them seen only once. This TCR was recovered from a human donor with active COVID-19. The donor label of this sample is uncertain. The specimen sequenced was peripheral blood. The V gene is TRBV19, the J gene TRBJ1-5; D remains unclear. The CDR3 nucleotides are TGTGCCAGTAGTCTCAGCAATCAGCCCCAGCATTTT. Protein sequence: CASSLSNQPQHF.